This note documents a single TCR beta chain sequence. Its target is not known. The data derive from a study of cytomegalovirus exposure and HLA in healthy donors. V shed 4 bases and J 3 bases; nucleotides not matched to a gene: 6. CDR3 length: 15 amino acids. Per germline, CDR1 SNHLY and CDR2 FYNNEI. The donors were healthy bone marrow donors. The PCR was carried out with 60 Vbeta primers and 13 Jbeta primers. Some clones are missing from TCRdb's copy, which holds only in-frame ones; the method was immunoSEQ multiplex PCR. This table holds 150,000 to 180,000 clones, roughly three quarters found once. Study outcomes and limitations: Researchers reported in a later analysis that a missense DCLRE1C variant was tied to TCR beta V- and J-gene trimming. Among CMV-associated TCR beta chains, most appeared HLA-restricted in a later analysis. When a later analysis was performed, an Asian-associated ancestry cluster reportedly had fewer N-insertions than the approximately 690-donor mean.

The chain recombines TRBV2 with TRBJ2-5, with 9 bases identical to TRBD2. The sample comprised PBMCs. The TCR was taken from a man aged 25-45 years in good health and CMV-seropositive. The CDR3 DNA follows: TGTGCCAGCAGTGTTCAGCGGGAGGTGGAAGAGACCCAGTACTTC. Translating gives CASSVQREVEETQYF.